The rows below give T cell receptor beta chains drawn from one sample of a study of blood T cell repertoires in COVID-19. Assay used: immunoSEQ multiplex PCR; TCRdb lists only in-frame clones, some missing. The table lists roughly 250,000 clones, around 87% of them singletons, with approximately 7.5% in the top ten. The specimen sequenced was peripheral blood. The receptors were sampled from a man aged 55 to 69 who had recovered from COVID-19. The CDR3 runs from the conserved cysteine through the conserved F or W. Each record gives: clone size, D gene, V gene, J gene, CDR3 length, CDR3 DNA, CDR3 protein. D genes are given only for firm matches. Where a row states a size, it is once, few, many or the class of an expanded clone; other rows omit it.

-,TRBD1,TRBV27,TRBJ2-3,15,TGTGCCAGCAGAAAACAGGGGGTGGACACAGATACGCAGTATTTT,CASRKQGVDTDTQYF
few,-,TRBV5-1,TRBJ2-7,15,TGCGCCAGCAGCTTCTCCTTCGGACAGTCCTACGAGCAGTACTTC,CASSFSFGQSYEQYF
-,TRBD2,TRBV10-2,TRBJ2-7,15,TGCGCCAGCAGTTGGACTAGCGGGGCTTCCTACGAGCAGTACTTC,CASSWTSGASYEQYF
-,-,TRBV18,TRBJ2-2,15,TGTGCCAGCTCACCACCCCTGTCGACAGCCGGGGAGCTGTTTTTT,CASSPPLSTAGELFF
-,TRBD1,TRBV6-5,TRBJ1-2,15,TGTGCCAGCACCTTGGCGACAGGGGGCGCAAATGGCTACACCTTC,CASTLATGGANGYTF
once,TRBD1,TRBV24-1,TRBJ1-2,14,TGTGCCACCAGTGCCTCGGACAGGAACTATGGCTACACCTTC,CATSASDRNYGYTF
-,TRBD1,TRBV29-1,TRBJ2-2,14,TGCAGCGTGACCGGGACAGCGAACACCGGGGAGCTGTTTTTT,CSVTGTANTGELFF
-,-,TRBV6-5,TRBJ2-3,13,TGTGCCAGCAGTTCTACTAATTCGGATACGCAGTATTTT,CASSSTNSDTQYF
-,-,TRBV6-4,TRBJ2-2,15,TGTGCCAGCAGTGTGACACCAGGGAGGACCGGGGAGCTGTTTTTT,CASSVTPGRTGELFF
-,TRBD1,TRBV27,TRBJ1-6,18,TGTGCCAGCAGTTTGTACGCCGTCGTGCAGGGGGTTCGATCACCCCTCCACTTT,CASSLYAVVQGVRSPLHF
-,-,TRBV5-4,TRBJ1-6,15,TGTGCCAGCAGCTGGACCAGGGGACGAGGCTCACCCCTCCACTTT,CASSWTRGRGSPLHF
-,TRBD1,TRBV6-5,TRBJ1-2,13,TGTGCCAGCAGAGAGACAGGGTACTATGGCTACACCTTC,CASRETGYYGYTF
once,TRBD1,TRBV19,TRBJ1-5,15,TGTGCCAGTAGTATGGGGGACAGGGTAAATCAGCCCCAGCATTTT,CASSMGDRVNQPQHF
-,-,TRBV28,TRBJ1-1,16,TGTGCCAGCCTGACCCAGTACAGGGATAGAGGAACTGAAGCTTTCTTT,CASLTQYRDRGTEAFF
-,-,TRBV5-1,TRBJ2-2,14,TGCGCCAGCAGCGAAAAATCGGTCACCGGGGAGCTGTTTTTT,CASSEKSVTGELFF
-,TRBD1,TRBV19,TRBJ1-5,17,TGTGCCAGTAGTCGAACAGGGGCCGCAAATAGCAATCAGCCCCAGCATTTT,CASSRTGAANSNQPQHF
-,-,TRBV6-6,TRBJ1-1,15,TGTGCCAGCAGTGGCAACTCGGGAGAGGACACTGAAGCTTTCTTT,CASSGNSGEDTEAFF
-,-,TRBV9,TRBJ2-3,14,TGTGCCAGCAGCGTAAGTACTTCCGGGGATACGCAGTATTTT,CASSVSTSGDTQYF
few,-,TRBV5-6,TRBJ2-3,16,TGTGCCAGCAGCCTCATATCTACAGCGGGCACAGATACGCAGTATTTT,CASSLISTAGTDTQYF
-,TRBD1,TRBV19,TRBJ1-6,17,TGTGCCAGTAGTATCCGACAGGGGGATAGAAATAATTCACCCCTCCACTTT,CASSIRQGDRNNSPLHF
-,TRBD2,TRBV12-3/TRBV12-4,TRBJ2-4,13,TGTGCCAGCAGTTTAAGCGGGGGGAACATTCAGTACTTC,CASSLSGGNIQYF
-,TRBD1,TRBV2,TRBJ1-6,15,TGTGCCAGCATTTTTTCTGGCAGGGGGACTTCACCCCTCCACTTT,CASIFSGRGTSPLHF
few,TRBD1,TRBV6-1,TRBJ2-2,16,TGTGCCAGCAGTGATGGGTCCAGGGGGAATACCGGGGAGCTGTTTTTT,CASSDGSRGNTGELFF
-,TRBD1,TRBV24-1,TRBJ2-4,15,TGTGCCACCAGTGAACGACAGGGGATTGGAATCATTCAGTACTTC,CATSERQGIGIIQYF
once,TRBD1,TRBV5-4,TRBJ1-1,14,TGTGCCAGTAACCACCCGGGACAGGGGACTGAAGCTTTCTTT,CASNHPGQGTEAFF
-,TRBD1,TRBV4-1,TRBJ2-5,16,TGCGCCAGCAGCCAAGGCCCTGCAGGGGGCAAAGAGACCCAGTACTTC,CASSQGPAGGKETQYF
-,-,TRBV5-1,TRBJ2-7,16,TGCGCCAGCAGCTTGTGGGCGGGCGGAGGTCTCTACGAGCAGTACTTC,CASSLWAGGGLYEQYF
-,-,TRBV7-9,TRBJ1-2,16,TGTGCCAGCAGCTTACTTTCCAGGGAAGCTAACTATGGCTACACCTTC,CASSLLSREANYGYTF
-,-,TRBV10-1,TRBJ1-2,16,TGCGCCAGCAGTGTTCACAGGGACCTAAAGGGTGGTGGCTACACCTTC,CASSVHRDLKGGGYTF